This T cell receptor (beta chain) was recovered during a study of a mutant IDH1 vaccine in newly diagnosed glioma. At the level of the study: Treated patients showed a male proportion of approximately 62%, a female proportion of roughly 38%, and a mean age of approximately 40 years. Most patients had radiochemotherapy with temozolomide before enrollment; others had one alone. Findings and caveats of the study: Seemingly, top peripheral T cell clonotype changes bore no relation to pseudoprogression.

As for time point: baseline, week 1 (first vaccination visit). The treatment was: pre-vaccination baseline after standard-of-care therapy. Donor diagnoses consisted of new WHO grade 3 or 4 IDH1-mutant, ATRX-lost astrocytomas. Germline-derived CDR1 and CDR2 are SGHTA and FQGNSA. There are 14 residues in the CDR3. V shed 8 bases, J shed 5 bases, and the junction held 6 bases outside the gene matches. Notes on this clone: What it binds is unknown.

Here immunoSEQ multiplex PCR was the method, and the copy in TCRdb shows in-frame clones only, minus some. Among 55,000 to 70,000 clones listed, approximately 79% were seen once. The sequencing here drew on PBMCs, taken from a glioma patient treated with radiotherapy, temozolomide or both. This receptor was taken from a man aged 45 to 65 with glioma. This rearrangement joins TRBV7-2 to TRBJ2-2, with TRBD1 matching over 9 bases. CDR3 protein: CASSGTGSTGELFF. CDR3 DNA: TGTGCCAGCTCCGGGACAGGGTCGACCGGGGAGCTGTTTTTT.